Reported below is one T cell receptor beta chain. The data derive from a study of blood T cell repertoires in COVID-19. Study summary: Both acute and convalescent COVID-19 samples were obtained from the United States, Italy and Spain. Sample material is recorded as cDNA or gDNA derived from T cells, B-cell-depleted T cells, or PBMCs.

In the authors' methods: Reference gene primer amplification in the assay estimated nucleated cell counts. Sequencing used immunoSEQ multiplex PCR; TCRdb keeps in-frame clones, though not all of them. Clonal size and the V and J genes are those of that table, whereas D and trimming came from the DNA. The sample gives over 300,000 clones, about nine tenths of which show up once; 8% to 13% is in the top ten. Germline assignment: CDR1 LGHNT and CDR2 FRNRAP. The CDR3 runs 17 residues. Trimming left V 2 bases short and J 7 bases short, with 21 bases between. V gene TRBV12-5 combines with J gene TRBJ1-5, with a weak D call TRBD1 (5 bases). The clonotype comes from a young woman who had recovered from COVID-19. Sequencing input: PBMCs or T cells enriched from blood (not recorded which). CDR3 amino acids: CASGLFPQARVRQPQHF. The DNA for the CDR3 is TGTGCTAGTGGTTTGTTCCCCCAGGCCAGGGTGAGGCAGCCCCAGCATTTT.